The rows below give T cell receptor beta chains drawn from one sample of a study of T cell repertoires in aging, cancer and after chemotherapy. TCRdb called the multiplex PCR reads again in MiXCR, with one record for every CDR3 protein. The data contain fewer than 2,500 distinct CDR3 sequences, 22% of them singletons. Sequenced input: blood. These receptors all stem from a human donor with a blood cancer. The CDR3 runs from the conserved cysteine through the conserved F or W. The D gene is left open where the match is weak. The size entry is marked missing in some rows and otherwise reads once, few, many or a size class.

TRBJ2-3 NA TRBV10-3 NA TGTGCCATCAGTGGGGCCAGGGAAGTAGATACGCAGTATTTT CAISGAREVDTQYF
TRBJ2-3 TRBD1 TRBV6-4 medium-sized TGTGCCAGCAGTGACTCGGGACAGGGGGCAGATACGCAGTATTTT CASSDSGQGADTQYF
TRBJ2-7 NA TRBV18 medium-sized TGTGCCAGCTCACCTACAGGACAGCCCTACGAGCAGTACTTC CASSPTGQPYEQYF
TRBJ1-2 NA TRBV29-1 NA TGCAGCGTTGGCAGGGGCCCCTACTATGACTACACCTTC CSVGRGPYYDYTF
TRBJ2-5 NA TRBV10-1 NA TGCGCCAGCAGGGGGCCACAGGAATTCCAAGAGACCCAGTACTTC CASRGPQEFQETQYF
TRBJ2-5 NA TRBV27 medium-sized TGTGCCAGCAGTCAAATATTGGCGGCAGGGGAGACCCAGTACTTC CASSQILAAGETQYF
TRBJ1-2 TRBD1 TRBV4-3 NA TGCGCCAGCAGCCAAGATCAGGGGGGTCCCTATGGCTACACCTTC CASSQDQGGPYGYTF
TRBJ2-5 NA TRBV20-1 NA TGCAGTGCCACTCCTTCCCTCCAAGAGACCCAGTACTTC CSATPSLQETQYF
TRBJ2-7 NA TRBV20-1 few TGCAGTGCTAGAGATGGCGGTCAGGCCCGCTGGAAGCAGTACTTC CSARDGGQARWKQYF
TRBJ2-6 NA TRBV6-5 large TGTGCCAGCAGTTACCCCCAGTCTGGGGCCAACGTCCTGACTTTC CASSYPQSGANVLTF
TRBJ2-2 NA TRBV12-3/TRBV12-4 medium-sized TGTGCCAGCATACTTAGGAACACCGGGGAGCTGTTTTTT CASILRNTGELFF
TRBJ2-7 NA TRBV5-6 NA TGTGCCAGCAGCTTGGTAGCCTACGAGCAGTACTTC CASSLVAYEQYF
TRBJ2-3 NA TRBV7-6 large TGTGCCAGCAGCTTAGTCGGCGGGCAGGTCACAGATACGCAGTATTTT CASSLVGGQVTDTQYF
TRBJ2-3 TRBD2 TRBV20-1 NA TGCAGTGCTAGCTTGGCGGGGGTGAGCACAGATACGCAGTATTTT CSASLAGVSTDTQYF
TRBJ1-2 TRBD1 TRBV20-1 few TGCAGTGCTAGAACCCCAGGGGGGTATGGCTACACCTTC CSARTPGGYGYTF
TRBJ1-4 NA TRBV6-1 medium-sized TGTGCCAGCAGTGAGATGCGACATAATGAAAAACTGTTTTTT CASSEMRHNEKLFF
TRBJ1-4 NA TRBV10-2 few TGCGCCAGCACCCCCCAGGGTTTGGCAAATGAAAAACTGTTTTTT CASTPQGLANEKLFF
TRBJ2-3 TRBD1 TRBV5-4 medium-sized TGTGCCAGCAGCAAGCCGGGACAGGTCACAGATACGCAGTATTTT CASSKPGQVTDTQYF
TRBJ2-7 TRBD2 TRBV7-2 few TGTGCCAGCAGCCCTGGGACTATGTACGAGCAGTACTTC CASSPGTMYEQYF
TRBJ2-3 NA TRBV5-4 medium-sized TGTGCCAGCAGCTTCACAGATACGCAGTATTTT CASSFTDTQYF
TRBJ1-1 NA TRBV15 medium-sized TGTGCCACCAGCCTTGGAGGGACTGAAGCTTTCTTT CATSLGGTEAFF
TRBJ2-4 NA TRBV20-1 few TGCAGTGCCAGAGGGCCTGGTGACGACATTCAGTACTTC CSARGPGDDIQYF
TRBJ2-2 NA TRBV6-4 medium-sized TGTGCCAGCAGTGACTCGAGGGGGAACACCGGGGAGCTGTTTTTT CASSDSRGNTGELFF
TRBJ2-5 NA TRBV20-1 NA TGCAGTGCCAGGGAGACCCAGTACTTC CSARETQYF
TRBJ2-7 TRBD2 TRBV7-2 NA TGTGCCAGCAATCTAGCGGGAGGATACGAGCAGTACTTC CASNLAGGYEQYF
TRBJ2-3 NA TRBV20-1 medium-sized TGCAGTGCTCCCCACTTTAGCACAGATACGCAGTATTTT CSAPHFSTDTQYF
TRBJ1-3 TRBD1 TRBV12-3/TRBV12-4 medium-sized TGTGCCAGCAGCCCAGGGGGCTGGAATGGAAACACCATATATTTT CASSPGGWNGNTIYF
TRBJ1-2 NA TRBV11-2 few TGTGCCAGCAGCGAATCGGTCTCTTCAAACTATGGCTACACCTTC CASSESVSSNYGYTF
TRBJ2-6 NA TRBV30 large TGTGCCTGGAGTGTAGGGGGAGAAGCCAACGTCCTGACTTTC CAWSVGGEANVLTF
TRBJ1-6 NA TRBV7-2 NA TGTGCCAGCAGCTTAGTTCCGCCGTCTACACCCCTCCACTTT CASSLVPPSTPLHF
TRBJ2-2 NA TRBV7-2 few TGTGCCAGCAGCTTAGTGAAGGCCGGGGAGCTGTTTTTT CASSLVKAGELFF
TRBJ2-7 NA TRBV27 medium-sized TGTGCCAGCAAGTCTCCAGGGCTCGAGCAGTACTTC CASKSPGLEQYF
TRBJ2-7 NA TRBV25-1 NA TGTGCCAGCAGTGACGCGGACGAGCAGTACTTC CASSDADEQYF
TRBJ1-1 NA TRBV5-6 medium-sized TGTGCCAGCAGCCCCAGGAAAACAGGTATTGAAGCTTTCTTT CASSPRKTGIEAFF
TRBJ2-3 TRBD1 TRBV7-9 NA TGTGCCAGCAGCTTAGGTGGGACAGGGAATTTGGATACGCAGTATTTT CASSLGGTGNLDTQYF
TRBJ2-7 TRBD1 TRBV12-3/TRBV12-4 NA TGTGCCAGCACTATCCAGGGACAGGGATTCTACGAGCAGTACTTC CASTIQGQGFYEQYF
TRBJ2-3 NA TRBV10-3 NA TGTGCCATCAGCGAGACTAGGAGGGATACGCAGTATTTT CAISETRRDTQYF
TRBJ2-7 NA TRBV2 few TGTGCCAGCAGTCCCCGATTGACCTACGAGCAGTACTTC CASSPRLTYEQYF
TRBJ2-7 NA TRBV29-1 large TGCAGCGTTTTGTTCCCCAACCTCGGACAGAGCCACGAGCAGTACTTC CSVLFPNLGQSHEQYF
TRBJ2-7 NA TRBV4-2 few TGTGCCAGCAGCCAAGGAATGTTCGGGGAGTCCTACGAGCAGTACTTC CASSQGMFGESYEQYF
TRBJ2-5 NA TRBV15 NA TGTGCTACCAGCAGAGACAGGTGCGGGTCGGAGACCCAGTACTTC CATSRDRCGSETQYF
TRBJ2-5 NA TRBV19 large TGTGCCAGTAGTAGCGGACAACGGAGGGAGACCCAGTACTTC CASSSGQRRETQYF
TRBJ2-3 NA TRBV5-1 few TGCGCCAGCAGCTTTGGCTCGGCGACTTCCCTCACAGATACGCAGTATTTT CASSFGSATSLTDTQYF
TRBJ2-3 NA TRBV5-1 NA TGCGCCAGCAACCCGGTTGGACCTAGAACAGATACGCAGTATTTT CASNPVGPRTDTQYF
TRBJ2-2 NA TRBV4-2 few TGTGCCAGCAGCCAAGAGAGGGCAGCGAACACCGGGGAGCTGTTTTTT CASSQERAANTGELFF
TRBJ1-1 TRBD1 TRBV11-2 NA TGTGCCAGCAGCTTAGAAAGGGGGCGGGTTGAAGCTTTCTTT CASSLERGRVEAFF
TRBJ2-1 NA TRBV4-3 NA TGCGCCAGCAGCCTGCAATCGGAGAATGAGCAGTTCTTC CASSLQSENEQFF